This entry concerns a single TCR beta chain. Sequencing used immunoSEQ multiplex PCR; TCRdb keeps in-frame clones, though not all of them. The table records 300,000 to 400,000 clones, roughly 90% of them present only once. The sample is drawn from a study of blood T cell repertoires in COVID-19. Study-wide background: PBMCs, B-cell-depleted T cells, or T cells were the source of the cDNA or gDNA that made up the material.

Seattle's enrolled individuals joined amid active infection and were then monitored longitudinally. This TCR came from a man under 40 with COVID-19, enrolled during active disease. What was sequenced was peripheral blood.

The CDR3 sequence: CASGYRGASGYTF. The CDR3 DNA is TGTGCCAGCGGCTACAGGGGCGCAAGTGGCTACACCTTC. The gene calls are TRBV27 and TRBJ1-2; TRBD1 aligns across 7 bases. This CDR3 has 13 amino acids. Trimming cost V 8 bases and J 7 bases; bases outside gene matches: 10. Germline lookup yields CDR1 MNHEY and CDR2 SMNVEV (reference sequence).